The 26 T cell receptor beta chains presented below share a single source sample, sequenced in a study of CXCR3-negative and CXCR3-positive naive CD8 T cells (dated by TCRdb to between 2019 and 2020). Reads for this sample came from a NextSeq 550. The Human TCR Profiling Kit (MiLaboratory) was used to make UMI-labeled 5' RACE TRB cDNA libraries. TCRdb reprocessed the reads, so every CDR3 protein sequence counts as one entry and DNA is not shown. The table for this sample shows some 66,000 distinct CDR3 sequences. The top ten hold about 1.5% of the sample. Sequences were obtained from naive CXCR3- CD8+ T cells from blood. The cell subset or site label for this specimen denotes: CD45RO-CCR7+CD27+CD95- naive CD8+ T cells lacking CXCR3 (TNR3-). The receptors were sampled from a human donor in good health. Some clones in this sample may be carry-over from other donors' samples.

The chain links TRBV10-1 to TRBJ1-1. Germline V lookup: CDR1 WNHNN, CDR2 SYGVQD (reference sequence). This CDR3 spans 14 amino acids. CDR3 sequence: CASSLGTVNTEAFF.

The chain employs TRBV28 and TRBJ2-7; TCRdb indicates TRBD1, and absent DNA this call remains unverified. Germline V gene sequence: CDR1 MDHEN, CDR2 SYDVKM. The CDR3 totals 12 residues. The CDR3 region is CASSSALYEQYF.

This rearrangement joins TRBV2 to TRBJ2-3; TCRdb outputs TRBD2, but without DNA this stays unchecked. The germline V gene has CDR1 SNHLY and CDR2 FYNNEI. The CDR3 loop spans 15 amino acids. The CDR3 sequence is CASLASVLNTDTQYF.

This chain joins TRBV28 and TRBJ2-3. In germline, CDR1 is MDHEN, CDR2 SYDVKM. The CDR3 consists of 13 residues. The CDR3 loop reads CASSLPSTDTQYF. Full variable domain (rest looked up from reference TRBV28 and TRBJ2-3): DVKVTQSSRYLVKRTGEKVFLECVQDMDHENMFWYRQDPGLGLRLIYFSYDVKMKEKGDIPEGYSVSREKKERFSLILESASTNQTSMYLCASSLPSTDTQYFGPGTRLTVL.

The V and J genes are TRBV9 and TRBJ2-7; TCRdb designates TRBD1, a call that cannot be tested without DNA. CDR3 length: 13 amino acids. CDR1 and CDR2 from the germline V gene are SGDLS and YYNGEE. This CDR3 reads CASSVAPGNEQYF.

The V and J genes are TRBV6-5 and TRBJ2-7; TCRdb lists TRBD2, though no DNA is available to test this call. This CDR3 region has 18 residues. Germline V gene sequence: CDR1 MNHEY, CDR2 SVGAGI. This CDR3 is CASSYGPPDSLDIYEQYF.

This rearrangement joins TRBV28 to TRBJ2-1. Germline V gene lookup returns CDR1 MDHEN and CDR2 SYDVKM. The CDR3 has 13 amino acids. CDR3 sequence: CASSFGRTNEQFF.

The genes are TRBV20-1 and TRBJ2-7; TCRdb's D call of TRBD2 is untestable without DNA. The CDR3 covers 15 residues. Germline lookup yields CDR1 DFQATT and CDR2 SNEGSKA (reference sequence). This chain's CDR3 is CSARPPFPTGAEQYF.

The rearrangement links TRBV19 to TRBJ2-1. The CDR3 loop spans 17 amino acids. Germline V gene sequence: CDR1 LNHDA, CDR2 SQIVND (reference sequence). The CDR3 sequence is CASSIESLIGREDEQFF.

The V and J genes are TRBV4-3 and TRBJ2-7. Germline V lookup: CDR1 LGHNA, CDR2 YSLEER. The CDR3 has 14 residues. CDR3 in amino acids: CASSQGGGTYEQYF.

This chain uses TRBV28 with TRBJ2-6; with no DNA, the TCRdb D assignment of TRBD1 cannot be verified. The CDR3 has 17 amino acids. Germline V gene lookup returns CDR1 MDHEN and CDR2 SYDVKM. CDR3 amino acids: CASRAGTGGSGANVLTF. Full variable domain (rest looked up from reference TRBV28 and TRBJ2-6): DVKVTQSSRYLVKRTGEKVFLECVQDMDHENMFWYRQDPGLGLRLIYFSYDVKMKEKGDIPEGYSVSREKKERFSLILESASTNQTSMYLCASRAGTGGSGANVLTFGAGSRLTVL.

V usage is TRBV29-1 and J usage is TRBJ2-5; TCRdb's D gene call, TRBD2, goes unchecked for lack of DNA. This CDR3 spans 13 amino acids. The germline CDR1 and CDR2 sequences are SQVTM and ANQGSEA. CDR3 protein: CSFVRGGRETQYF.

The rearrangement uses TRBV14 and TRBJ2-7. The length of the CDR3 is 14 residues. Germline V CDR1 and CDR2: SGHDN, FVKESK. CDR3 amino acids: CAGSQKLTLYEQYF.

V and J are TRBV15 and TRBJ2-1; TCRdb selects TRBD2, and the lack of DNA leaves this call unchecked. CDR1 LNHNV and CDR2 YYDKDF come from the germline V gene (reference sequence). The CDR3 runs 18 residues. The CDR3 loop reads CATSREPDTSGVYNEQFF.

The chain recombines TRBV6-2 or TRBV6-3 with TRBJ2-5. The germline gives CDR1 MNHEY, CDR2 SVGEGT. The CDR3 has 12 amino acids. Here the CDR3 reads CASSYVGETQYF.

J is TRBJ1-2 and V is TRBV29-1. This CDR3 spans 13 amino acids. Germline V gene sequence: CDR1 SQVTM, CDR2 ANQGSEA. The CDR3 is CSVPRGASAGYTF.

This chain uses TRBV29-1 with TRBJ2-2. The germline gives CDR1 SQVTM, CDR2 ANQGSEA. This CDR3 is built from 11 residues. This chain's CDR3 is CSVRGPGELFF.

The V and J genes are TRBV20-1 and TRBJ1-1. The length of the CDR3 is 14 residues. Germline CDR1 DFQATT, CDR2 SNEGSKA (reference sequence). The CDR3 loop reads CSARDGVMNTEAFF.

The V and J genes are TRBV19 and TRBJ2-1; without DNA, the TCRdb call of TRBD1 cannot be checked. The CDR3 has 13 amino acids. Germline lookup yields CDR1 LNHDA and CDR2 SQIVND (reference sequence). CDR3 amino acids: CASSIMRGNEQFF.

CDR3: CASRPEGSAEAQFF. The V call is TRBV6-1, the J call TRBJ2-1; lacking DNA, the TRBD2 call made by TCRdb goes unchecked. This CDR3 is 14 amino acids long. In germline, CDR1 is MNHNS, CDR2 SASEGT.

The CDR3 protein is CASSPGTEGRRSYEQYF. This chain uses TRBV28 with TRBJ2-7; TCRdb's D call, TRBD1, is unchecked because there is no DNA. This CDR3 has 17 amino acids. Germline values: CDR1 MDHEN, CDR2 SYDVKM. Using reference TRBV28 and TRBJ2-7 for the parts outside the CDR3, the full variable domain is DVKVTQSSRYLVKRTGEKVFLECVQDMDHENMFWYRQDPGLGLRLIYFSYDVKMKEKGDIPEGYSVSREKKERFSLILESASTNQTSMYLCASSPGTEGRRSYEQYFGPGTRLTVT.

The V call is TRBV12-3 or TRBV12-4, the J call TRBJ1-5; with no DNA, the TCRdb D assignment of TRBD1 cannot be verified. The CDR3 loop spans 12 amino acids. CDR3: CASRQGAQPQHF.

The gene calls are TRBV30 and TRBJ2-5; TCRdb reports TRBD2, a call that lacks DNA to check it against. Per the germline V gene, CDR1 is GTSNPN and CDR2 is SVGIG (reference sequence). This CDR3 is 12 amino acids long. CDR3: CAWTLPQETQYF.

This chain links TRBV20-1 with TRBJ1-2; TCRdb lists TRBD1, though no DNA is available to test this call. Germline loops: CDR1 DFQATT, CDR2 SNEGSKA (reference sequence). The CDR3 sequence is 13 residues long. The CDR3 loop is CSAVGQGYYGYTF.

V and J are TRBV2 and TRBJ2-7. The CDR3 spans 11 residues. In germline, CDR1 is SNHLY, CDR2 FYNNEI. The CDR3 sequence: CASRDTYEQYF.

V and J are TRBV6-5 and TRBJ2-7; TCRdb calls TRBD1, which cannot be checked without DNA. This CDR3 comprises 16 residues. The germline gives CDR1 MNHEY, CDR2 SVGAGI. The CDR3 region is CASSYPGQGGSYEQYF.